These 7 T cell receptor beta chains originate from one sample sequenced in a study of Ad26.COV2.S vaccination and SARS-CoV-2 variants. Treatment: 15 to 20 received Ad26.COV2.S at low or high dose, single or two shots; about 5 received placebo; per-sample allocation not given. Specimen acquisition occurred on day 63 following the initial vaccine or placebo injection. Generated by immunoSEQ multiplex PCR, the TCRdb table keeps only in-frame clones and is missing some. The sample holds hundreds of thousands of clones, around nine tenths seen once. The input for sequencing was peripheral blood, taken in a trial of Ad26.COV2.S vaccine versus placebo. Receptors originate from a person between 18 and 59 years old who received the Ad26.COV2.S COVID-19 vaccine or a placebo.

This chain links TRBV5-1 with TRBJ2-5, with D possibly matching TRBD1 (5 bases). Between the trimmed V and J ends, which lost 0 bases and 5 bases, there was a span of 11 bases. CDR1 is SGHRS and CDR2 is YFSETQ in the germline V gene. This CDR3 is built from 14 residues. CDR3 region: CASSLGTGRETQYF. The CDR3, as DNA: TGCGCCAGCAGCTTGGGAACAGGTCGTGAGACCCAGTACTTC.

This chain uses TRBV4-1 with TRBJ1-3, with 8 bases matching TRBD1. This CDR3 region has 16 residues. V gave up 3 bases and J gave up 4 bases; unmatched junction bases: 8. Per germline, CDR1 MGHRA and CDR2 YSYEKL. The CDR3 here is CASSQYPQGAGNTIYF. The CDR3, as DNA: TGCGCCAGCAGCCAGTACCCCCAGGGGGCGGGAAACACCATATATTTT.

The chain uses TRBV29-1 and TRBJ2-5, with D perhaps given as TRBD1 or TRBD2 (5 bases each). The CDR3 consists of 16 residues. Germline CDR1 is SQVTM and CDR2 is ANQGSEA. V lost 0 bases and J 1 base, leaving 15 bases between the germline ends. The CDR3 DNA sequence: TGCAGCGTTGAAGACGCCGGGGCCAGGGCCCAAGAGACCCAGTACTTC. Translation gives CSVEDAGARAQETQYF.

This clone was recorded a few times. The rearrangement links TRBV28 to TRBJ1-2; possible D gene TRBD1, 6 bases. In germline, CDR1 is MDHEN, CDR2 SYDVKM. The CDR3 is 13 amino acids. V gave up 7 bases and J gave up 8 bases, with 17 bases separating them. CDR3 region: CASIRQGSHGYTF. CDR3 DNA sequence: TGTGCCAGCATCCGTCAGGGGTCTCACGGCTACACCTTC.

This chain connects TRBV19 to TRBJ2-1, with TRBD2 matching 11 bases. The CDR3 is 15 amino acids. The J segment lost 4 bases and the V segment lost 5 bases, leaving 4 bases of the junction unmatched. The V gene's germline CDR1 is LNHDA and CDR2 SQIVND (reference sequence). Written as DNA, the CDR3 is TGTGCCAGTAGTCCCGGACTAGCGGGTTACAATGAGCAGTTCTTC. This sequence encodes CASSPGLAGYNEQFF.

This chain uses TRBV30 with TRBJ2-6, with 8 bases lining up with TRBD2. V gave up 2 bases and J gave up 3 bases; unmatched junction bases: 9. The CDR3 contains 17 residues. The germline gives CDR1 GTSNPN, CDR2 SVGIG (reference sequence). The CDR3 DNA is TGTGCCTGGAGTCTTAGCGGGAAAGGCTTTGGGGCCAACGTCCTGACTTTC. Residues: CAWSLSGKGFGANVLTF. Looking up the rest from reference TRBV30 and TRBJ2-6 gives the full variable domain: SQTIHQWPATLVQPVGSPLSLECTVEGTSNPNLYWYRQAAGRGLQLLFYSVGIGQISSEVPQNLSASRPQDRQFILSSKKLLLSDSGFYLCAWSLSGKGFGANVLTFGAGSRLTVL.

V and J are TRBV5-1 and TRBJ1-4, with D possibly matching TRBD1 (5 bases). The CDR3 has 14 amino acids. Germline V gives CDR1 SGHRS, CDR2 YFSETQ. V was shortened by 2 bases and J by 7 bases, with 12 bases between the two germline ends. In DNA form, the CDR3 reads TGCGCCAGCAGCTTAGAGGGGCCGGGTGAAAAACTGTTTTTT. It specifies CASSLEGPGEKLFF.